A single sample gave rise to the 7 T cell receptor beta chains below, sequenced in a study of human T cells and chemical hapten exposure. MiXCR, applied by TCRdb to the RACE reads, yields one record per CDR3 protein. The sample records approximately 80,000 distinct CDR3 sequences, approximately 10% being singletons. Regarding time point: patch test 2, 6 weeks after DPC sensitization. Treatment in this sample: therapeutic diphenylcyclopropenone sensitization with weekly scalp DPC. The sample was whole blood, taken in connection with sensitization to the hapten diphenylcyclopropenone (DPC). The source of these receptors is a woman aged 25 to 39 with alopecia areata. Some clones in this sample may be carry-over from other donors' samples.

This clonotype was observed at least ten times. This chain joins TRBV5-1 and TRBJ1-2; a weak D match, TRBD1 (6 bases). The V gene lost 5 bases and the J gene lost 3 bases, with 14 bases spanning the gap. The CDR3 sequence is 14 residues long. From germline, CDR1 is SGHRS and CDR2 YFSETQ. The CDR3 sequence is CASRPLDRDYGYTF. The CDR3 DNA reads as TGCGCCAGCAGGCCCCTGGACAGAGACTATGGCTACACCTTC.

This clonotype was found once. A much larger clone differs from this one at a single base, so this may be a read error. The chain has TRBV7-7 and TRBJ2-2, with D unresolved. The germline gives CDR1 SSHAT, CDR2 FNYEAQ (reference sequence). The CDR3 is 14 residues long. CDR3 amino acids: CASSRRINTGELFF. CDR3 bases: TGTGCTAGCAGCCGAAGGATTAACACCGGGGAGCTGTTTTTT.

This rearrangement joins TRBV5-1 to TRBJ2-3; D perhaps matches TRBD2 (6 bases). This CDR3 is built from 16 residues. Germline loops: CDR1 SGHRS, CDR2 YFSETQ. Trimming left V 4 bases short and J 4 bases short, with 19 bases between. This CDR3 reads CASSKGGSVAPDTQYF. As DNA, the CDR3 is TGCGCCAGCAGCAAGGGAGGCTCCGTAGCGCCAGATACGCAGTATTTT.

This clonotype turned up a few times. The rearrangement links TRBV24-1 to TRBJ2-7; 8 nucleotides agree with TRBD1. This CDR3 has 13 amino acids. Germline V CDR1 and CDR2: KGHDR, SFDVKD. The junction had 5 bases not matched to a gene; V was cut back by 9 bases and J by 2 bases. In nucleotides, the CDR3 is TGTGCCACCTCGTCAGGGGGCACCTACGAGCAGTACTTC. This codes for CATSSGGTYEQYF.

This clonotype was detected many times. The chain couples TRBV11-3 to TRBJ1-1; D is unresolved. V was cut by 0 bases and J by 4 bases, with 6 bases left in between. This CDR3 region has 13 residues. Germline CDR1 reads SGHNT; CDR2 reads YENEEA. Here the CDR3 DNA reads TGTGCCAGCAGCTTAGATCGCTTCACTGAAGCTTTCTTT. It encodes CASSLDRFTEAFF.

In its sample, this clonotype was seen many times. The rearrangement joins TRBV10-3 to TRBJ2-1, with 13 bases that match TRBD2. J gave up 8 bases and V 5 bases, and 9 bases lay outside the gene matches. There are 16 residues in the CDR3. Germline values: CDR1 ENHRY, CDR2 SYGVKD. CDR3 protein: CAISPWTSGSLDEQFF. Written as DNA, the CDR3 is TGTGCCATCAGTCCGTGGACTAGCGGGAGCCTCGATGAGCAGTTCTTC.

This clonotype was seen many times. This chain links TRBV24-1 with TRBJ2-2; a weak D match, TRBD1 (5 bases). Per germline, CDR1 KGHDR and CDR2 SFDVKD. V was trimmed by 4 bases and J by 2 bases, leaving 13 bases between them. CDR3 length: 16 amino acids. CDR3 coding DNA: TGTGCCACCAGTGAGGGTTGGGGCACCAACACCGGGGAGCTGTTTTTT. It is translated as CATSEGWGTNTGELFF.